A single sample gave rise to the 23 T cell receptor beta chains below, sequenced in a study of control samples from healthy donors and cancer patients. Some clones are missing from TCRdb's copy, which holds only in-frame ones; the method was immunoSEQ multiplex PCR. The sample includes around 200,000 clones, around 93% of them seen just once. Sequencing was done on a sample of blood. The receptors were gathered from a man aged 18-30 years in good health.

In this sample, this clone turned up once. V usage is TRBV21-1 and J usage is TRBJ2-3; TRBD2, the table's D call, lacks a check against the DNA. TRBV21-1 is classified as a pseudogene. There are 15 residues in the CDR3. The CDR3 coding sequence is TGTGCCAGCCAATTAGCGGGGGGACGCACAGATACGCAGTATTTT. This translates into CASQLAGGRTDTQYF.

The chain is built from TRBV2 and TRBJ1-6; possible D gene TRBD1, 6 bases. This CDR3 region has 14 residues. Deletions cut 6 bases from V and 8 bases from J, with 14 bases between. Germline V gene data show CDR1 as SNHLY and CDR2 as FYNNEI. CDR3 nucleotide sequence: TGTGCCAGCAGCGACGGACAGTGGGATTCACCCCTCCACTTT. Translation gives CASSDGQWDSPLHF.

The chain joins TRBV6-5 to TRBJ1-1, with no clear D. The CDR3 has 13 amino acids. V shed 6 bases and J shed 4 bases, with 12 bases lying between them. Per the germline V gene, CDR1 is MNHEY and CDR2 is SVGAGI. The DNA of the CDR3 is TGTGCCAGCAGCAAAGAAGAGGGCACTGAAGCTTTCTTT. It encodes CASSKEEGTEAFF.

The chain is built from TRBV6-6 and TRBJ1-4; no reliable D call. V lost 0 bases to trimming and J lost 3 bases, with 11 bases between them. The length of the CDR3 is 16 residues. Germline V lookup: CDR1 MNHNY, CDR2 SVGAGI (reference sequence). The CDR3 region is CASSYSEVGANEKLFF. The CDR3 coding sequence is TGTGCCAGCAGTTACTCGGAAGTCGGGGCTAATGAAAAACTGTTTTTT.

The chain recombines TRBV4-1 with TRBJ1-3; weak D call: TRBD1 (5 bases). V was cut by 2 bases and J by 0 bases, with 11 bases left in between. This CDR3 region has 16 residues. Germline V gene sequence: CDR1 MGHRA, CDR2 YSYEKL. CDR3 nucleotides: TGCGCCAGCAGCCAAAAGGGACCGAGCTCTGGAAACACCATATATTTT. This sequence encodes CASSQKGPSSGNTIYF.

The rearrangement links TRBV11-2 to TRBJ2-1; D call uncertain. V shed 3 bases and J shed 9 bases, with 6 bases lying between them. The germline CDR1 and CDR2 sequences are SGHAT and FQNNGV. The CDR3 spans 11 residues. The CDR3 loop is CASSFGGEQFF. The CDR3 DNA sequence: TGTGCCAGCAGCTTCGGCGGTGAGCAGTTCTTC.

The chain is built from TRBV30 and TRBJ2-3, with 9 positions matching TRBD2. The V gene's germline CDR1 is GTSNPN and CDR2 SVGIG (reference sequence). J gave up 4 bases and V 5 bases, and 4 bases lay outside the gene matches. CDR3 length: 13 residues. In nucleotides, the CDR3 is TGTGCCTGGGCGACTAGCGGTGCAGATACGCAGTATTTT. Translating gives CAWATSGADTQYF.

This clone has a single count. The gene calls are TRBV6-6 and TRBJ2-5, with 7 bases lining up with TRBD1. Trimming removed 1 base from V and 2 bases from J; junction bases left unmatched: 7. This CDR3 has 16 amino acids. Germline V gene data show CDR1 as MNHNY and CDR2 as SVGAGI (reference sequence). This CDR3 is CASSYFGTVMQETQYF. In DNA form, the CDR3 reads TGTGCCAGCAGTTACTTCGGGACAGTAATGCAAGAGACCCAGTACTTC.

This clone was counted once. This chain uses TRBV5-6 with TRBJ2-7; D is perhaps TRBD1 (6 bases). The germline V and J ends were trimmed by 0 bases and 3 bases, with 16 bases remaining between them. From germline, CDR1 is SGHDT and CDR2 YYEEEE. CDR3 length: 16 amino acids. The CDR3 loop reads CASSLGVGQSIYEQYF. The CDR3 bases are TGTGCCAGCAGCTTGGGTGTTGGACAGTCCATCTACGAGCAGTACTTC.

This clone was observed once. CDR3 sequence reads: CASSEVFRDVNNEQFF. The CDR3, as DNA: TGTGCCAGCAGTGAAGTCTTCCGGGACGTAAACAATGAGCAGTTCTTC. The gene calls are TRBV6-1 and TRBJ2-1, with D tentatively TRBD1 or TRBD2 (5 bases each). Germline CDR1 is MNHNS and CDR2 is SASEGT. The V end lost 1 base, the J end lost 5 bases, and 15 bases lay between the germline ends. The CDR3 loop spans 16 amino acids.

V gene TRBV6-1 combines with J gene TRBJ1-6; D is possibly TRBD1 (5 bases). Germline CDR1 MNHNS, CDR2 SASEGT. The germline V and J ends were trimmed by 2 bases and 10 bases, with 15 bases remaining between them. CDR3 size: 15 residues. CDR3 DNA sequence: TGTGCCAGCAGTGAATATAGGGACCCCGGCTCACCCCTCCACTTT. It translates to CASSEYRDPGSPLHF.

The chain recombines TRBV25-1 with TRBJ2-2; unclear D gene. Trimming removed 7 bases from V and 1 base from J, with 4 bases in between. CDR1 is MGHDK, CDR2 SYGVNS, per germline. The CDR3 is made up of 12 amino acids. The CDR3 sequence: CASTQNTGELFF. The CDR3, as DNA: TGTGCCAGCACCCAGAACACCGGGGAGCTGTTTTTT.

CDR3 region: CAWGGYEQFF. In DNA form, the CDR3 reads TGTGCCTGGGGGGGGTATGAGCAGTTCTTC. The J gene is TRBJ2-1, the V gene TRBV30; D is possibly TRBD2 (6 bases). From germline, CDR1 is GTSNPN and CDR2 SVGIG (reference sequence). The CDR3 consists of 10 residues. With 5 bases removed from V and 8 bases from J, the gap between germline ends came to 7 bases.

The chain couples TRBV5-1 to TRBJ2-2; possibly TRBD1 for D (5 bases). The length of the CDR3 is 14 residues. Per the germline V gene, CDR1 is SGHRS and CDR2 is YFSETQ. With 4 bases removed from V and 1 base from J, the gap between germline ends came to 8 bases. This CDR3 reads CASSPQGNTGELFF. CDR3 DNA sequence: TGCGCCAGCAGCCCTCAGGGGAACACCGGGGAGCTGTTTTTT.

The chain combines TRBV6-6 with TRBJ2-5, with D unclear. The CDR3 totals 13 residues. Trimming pared 0 bases from V and 1 base from J, leaving 3 bases between. CDR1 is MNHNY, CDR2 SVGAGI, per germline (reference sequence). The CDR3 spells CASSYSIQETQYF. In nucleotides, the CDR3 is TGTGCCAGCAGTTACTCGATCCAAGAGACCCAGTACTTC.

V usage is TRBV10-3 and J usage is TRBJ2-7; D is unresolved. Germline V gene lookup returns CDR1 ENHRY and CDR2 SYGVKD. Trimming pared 2 bases from V and 3 bases from J, leaving 8 bases between. This CDR3 contains 13 residues. The CDR3 loop reads CAISEAAVYEQYF. The CDR3 nucleotides read TGTGCCATCAGTGAGGCGGCAGTCTACGAGCAGTACTTC.

The chain uses TRBV30 and TRBJ2-1; D is unclear. The CDR3 is 10 residues long. The germline CDR1 and CDR2 sequences are GTSNPN and SVGIG (reference sequence). V was trimmed by 5 bases and J by 6 bases, leaving 5 bases between them. The CDR3 DNA is TGTGCCTGGGGCCTCAATGAGCAGTTCTTC. The encoded protein is CAWGLNEQFF.

This chain connects TRBV7-2 to TRBJ2-7; D not resolved. Germline V CDR1 and CDR2: SGHTA, FQGNSA. The CDR3 runs 14 residues. Trimming removed 1 base at V and 0 bases at J, with 7 bases between. CDR3 residues: CASSLGPNSYEQYF. DNA of the CDR3: TGTGCCAGCAGCTTAGGTCCGAACTCCTACGAGCAGTACTTC.

The rearrangement uses TRBV2 and TRBJ1-6, with a tentative D call TRBD1 (5 bases). Trimming left V 7 bases short and J 6 bases short, with 19 bases between. The CDR3 extends over 16 amino acids. Germline CDR1 and CDR2: SNHLY and FYNNEI. The CDR3 reads CASKRMGGGVNSPLHF. The CDR3 coding sequence is TGTGCCAGCAAACGAATGGGGGGAGGTGTTAATTCACCCCTCCACTTT. The variable domain in full, completed from reference TRBV2 and TRBJ1-6, reads EPEVTQTPSHQVTQMGQEVILRCVPISNHLYFYWYRQILGQKVEFLVSFYNNEISEKSEIFDDQFSVERPDGSNFTLKIRSTKLEDSAMYFCASKRMGGGVNSPLHFGNGTRLTVT.

On this clone: An end of the junction differs from the germline gene, which may be a read error. Other DNA sequences of this sample code for an identical CDR3. The chain has TRBV10-3 and TRBJ1-5; D is perhaps TRBD1 (6 bases). Germline V CDR1 and CDR2: ENHRY, SYGVKD. The length of the CDR3 is 16 residues. The CDR3 region is CAISPEGGPSNQPQHF. DNA of the CDR3: TGTGCCATCAGTCCAGAGGGGGGCCCCAGCAATCAGCCTCAGCATTTT.

The V call is TRBV12-3 or TRBV12-4, the J call TRBJ2-2; D is ambiguous. The CDR3 contains 12 residues. Trimming shortened V by 3 bases and J by 4 bases, and 3 bases separated the two germline ends. This chain's CDR3 is CASSFGTGELFF. CDR3 in DNA: TGTGCCAGCAGTTTCGGCACCGGGGAGCTGTTTTTT.

This CDR3 is CASSPRLSYGYTF. For the CDR3, the DNA is TGTGCCAGCAGCCCGAGGCTTTCCTATGGCTACACCTTC. The gene calls are TRBV14 and TRBJ1-2; no clear D. This CDR3 has 13 residues. The germline V and J ends were trimmed by 4 bases and 4 bases, with 10 bases remaining between them. The germline gives CDR1 SGHDN, CDR2 FVKESK.

This clone was seen just once. CDR3 coding DNA: TGTGCCAGCAGCTTGGTCCTCAACAATGAGCAGTTCTTC. Protein: CASSLVLNNEQFF. The chain recombines TRBV11-2 with TRBJ2-1; D gene unclear. Trimming shortened V by 3 bases and J by 5 bases, and 8 bases separated the two germline ends. This CDR3 is 13 amino acids long. CDR1 SGHAT and CDR2 FQNNGV come from the germline V gene.